This T cell receptor (beta chain) was sequenced in a study of blood T cell repertoires in COVID-19. Libraries were prepared by immunoSEQ multiplex PCR; TCRdb keeps only in-frame clonotypes and omits some of them. The sample records about 240,000 clones, 85% to 90% being singletons. Deletions cut 9 bases from V and 3 bases from J, with 17 bases between. The germline V gene has CDR1 LNHDA and CDR2 SQIVND (reference sequence). CDR3 size: 14 residues. Sequences were obtained from PBMCs or T cells enriched from blood (not recorded which). The receptor's source is a woman aged 25 to 39 who had recovered from COVID-19. The chain has TRBV19 and TRBJ1-2; D not certain. The CDR3 nucleotides read TGTGCCAGCGCATTGAGGGTTGGATACTATGGCTACACCTTC. Its protein product is CASALRVGYYGYTF.